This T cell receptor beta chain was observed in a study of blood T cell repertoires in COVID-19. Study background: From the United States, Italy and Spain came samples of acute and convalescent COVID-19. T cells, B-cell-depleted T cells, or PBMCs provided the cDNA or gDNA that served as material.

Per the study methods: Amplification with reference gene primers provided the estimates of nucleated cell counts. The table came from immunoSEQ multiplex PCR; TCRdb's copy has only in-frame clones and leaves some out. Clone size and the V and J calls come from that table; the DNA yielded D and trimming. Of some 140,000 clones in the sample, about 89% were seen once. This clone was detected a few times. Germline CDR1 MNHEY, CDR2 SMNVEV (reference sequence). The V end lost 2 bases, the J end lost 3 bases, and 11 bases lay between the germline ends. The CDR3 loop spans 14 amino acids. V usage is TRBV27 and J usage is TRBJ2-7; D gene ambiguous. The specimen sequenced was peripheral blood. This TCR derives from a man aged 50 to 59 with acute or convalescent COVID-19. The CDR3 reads CASSLGPEGYEQYF. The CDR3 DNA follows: TGTGCCAGCAGTTTAGGGCCCGAAGGCTACGAGCAGTACTTC.